The rows below give T cell receptor beta chains drawn from one sample of a study of cytomegalovirus exposure and HLA in healthy donors. Libraries were prepared by immunoSEQ multiplex PCR; TCRdb keeps only in-frame clonotypes and omits some of them. The sample has about 120,000 clones; 75% are singletons. Sequences were obtained from PBMCs. The receptor source for this set is a woman aged 40 to 50 in good health and CMV-seropositive. The CDR3 runs from the conserved cysteine through the conserved F or W. A D gene is named only where the DNA matches it firmly. Not all rows give a size; the values are once, few, many and, for expanded clones, a class.

CDR3nt: TGTGCCAGTAGTATGGGGAGGCGAAACTATGGCTACACCTTC; CDR3aa: CASSMGRRNYGYTF; abundance: -; j_gene: TRBJ1-2; v_gene: TRBV19; d_gene: -
CDR3nt: TGTGCCAGCCATGTCCGCGGGGGGGCCGGCGATGAGCAGTTCTTC; CDR3aa: CASHVRGGAGDEQFF; abundance: -; j_gene: TRBJ2-1; v_gene: TRBV2; d_gene: TRBD2
CDR3nt: TGTGCCAGCAAAAGAGTAGGAGGCTATGGCTACACCTTC; CDR3aa: CASKRVGGYGYTF; abundance: -; j_gene: TRBJ1-2; v_gene: TRBV28; d_gene: -
CDR3nt: TGTGCCAGCAGCGTAGTTAGTGGCACAGATACGCAGTATTTT; CDR3aa: CASSVVSGTDTQYF; abundance: -; j_gene: TRBJ2-3; v_gene: TRBV9; d_gene: -
CDR3nt: TGTGCCAGCAGTCCATTTTCAAGGACGGCAGGGGACACTGAAGCTTTCTTT; CDR3aa: CASSPFSRTAGDTEAFF; abundance: few; j_gene: TRBJ1-1; v_gene: TRBV28; d_gene: -
CDR3nt: TGTGCCAGCAGTGACCGGGGGGGTGAAAAACTGTTTTTT; CDR3aa: CASSDRGGEKLFF; abundance: -; j_gene: TRBJ1-4; v_gene: TRBV28; d_gene: -
CDR3nt: TGTGCCAGCAGGGAGAACGAGCAGTACTTC; CDR3aa: CASRENEQYF; abundance: few; j_gene: TRBJ2-7; v_gene: TRBV4-2; d_gene: -
CDR3nt: TGTGCCAGCAGTCCCTCGACAGGGGGAAACAATCAGCCCCAGCATTTT; CDR3aa: CASSPSTGGNNQPQHF; abundance: -; j_gene: TRBJ1-5; v_gene: TRBV27; d_gene: TRBD1
CDR3nt: TGTGCCAGCAGTCCGCGGACAGGGCCTAGTGTAGGCTACACCTTC; CDR3aa: CASSPRTGPSVGYTF; abundance: few; j_gene: TRBJ1-2; v_gene: TRBV27; d_gene: TRBD1
CDR3nt: TGTGCCAGCAGCCAAGAGGTTGGCAGGGGTCGTTTCTCTGGGGCCAACGTCCTGACTTTC; CDR3aa: CASSQEVGRGRFSGANVLTF; abundance: -; j_gene: TRBJ2-6; v_gene: TRBV14; d_gene: -
CDR3nt: TGTGCCAGCAGCTACATAACAGGGAGGACTAGCGGGAGTTCCGCCTACGAGCAGTACTTC; CDR3aa: CASSYITGRTSGSSAYEQYF; abundance: -; j_gene: TRBJ2-7; v_gene: TRBV7-8; d_gene: TRBD2
CDR3nt: TGTGCCAGCAGCTCCGGTGGAGAGACCCAGTACTTC; CDR3aa: CASSSGGETQYF; abundance: -; j_gene: TRBJ2-5; v_gene: TRBV7-9; d_gene: -
CDR3nt: TGTGCCAGCAGCTTGATGGGAGGGACAGGGCGCGAGCAGTACTTC; CDR3aa: CASSLMGGTGREQYF; abundance: -; j_gene: TRBJ2-7; v_gene: TRBV5-6; d_gene: TRBD1
CDR3nt: TGTGCCAGCAGTTACTCGCGACACAGAGACAATGAGCAGTTCTTC; CDR3aa: CASSYSRHRDNEQFF; abundance: -; j_gene: TRBJ2-1; v_gene: TRBV6-5; d_gene: -
CDR3nt: TGCGCCAGCAGTAGGGACAGGGGGCGCTTCCACTATGGCTACACCTTC; CDR3aa: CASSRDRGRFHYGYTF; abundance: -; j_gene: TRBJ1-2; v_gene: TRBV10-1; d_gene: TRBD1
CDR3nt: TGTGCCAGCAGTTACTCGATAGGCAATCAGCCCCAGCATTTT; CDR3aa: CASSYSIGNQPQHF; abundance: -; j_gene: TRBJ1-5; v_gene: TRBV6-6; d_gene: -
CDR3nt: TGTGCCAGCAGCCCCAGGGTCCTGCAGGGGGAGACCCAGTACTTC; CDR3aa: CASSPRVLQGETQYF; abundance: -; j_gene: TRBJ2-5; v_gene: TRBV4-2; d_gene: -
CDR3nt: TGTGCCAGCAGTTTTTACAAGAGCAATCAGCCCCAGCATTTT; CDR3aa: CASSFYKSNQPQHF; abundance: -; j_gene: TRBJ1-5; v_gene: TRBV28; d_gene: -
CDR3nt: TGTGCCAGCAGTCTAGGGGCGATCGCTGGCTACACCTTC; CDR3aa: CASSLGAIAGYTF; abundance: few; j_gene: TRBJ1-2; v_gene: TRBV6-5; d_gene: -
CDR3nt: TGCGCCAGCAGGACAGGCGTCTCCTACGAGCAGTACTTC; CDR3aa: CASRTGVSYEQYF; abundance: -; j_gene: TRBJ2-7; v_gene: TRBV10-2; d_gene: -
CDR3nt: TGTGCCAGCAGTTCCGGGGGATCCGGGGAGCTGTTTTTT; CDR3aa: CASSSGGSGELFF; abundance: -; j_gene: TRBJ2-2; v_gene: TRBV27; d_gene: -
CDR3nt: TGCGCCAGCAGCTTGCGACTTGACACAGATACGCAGTATTTT; CDR3aa: CASSLRLDTDTQYF; abundance: -; j_gene: TRBJ2-3; v_gene: TRBV5-1; d_gene: -
CDR3nt: TGTGCCAGCAGTGACTCTGAGGGAGAAGGGAATGAGCAGTTCTTC; CDR3aa: CASSDSEGEGNEQFF; abundance: -; j_gene: TRBJ2-1; v_gene: TRBV6-4; d_gene: -
CDR3nt: TGTGCCAGCAGACTTCAAACTAGCGGGATGTTCAATGGGCAGTTCTTC; CDR3aa: CASRLQTSGMFNGQFF; abundance: -; j_gene: TRBJ2-1; v_gene: TRBV4-2; d_gene: TRBD2
CDR3nt: TGTGCCAGCAGTTCCGCTCAATCGGGATGGAACGGGGAGCTGTTTTTT; CDR3aa: CASSSAQSGWNGELFF; abundance: -; j_gene: TRBJ2-2; v_gene: TRBV28; d_gene: -
CDR3nt: TGTGCCTGGAGTGTACGAGAGGGGGAAGTTTCACCCCTCCACTTT; CDR3aa: CAWSVREGEVSPLHF; abundance: -; j_gene: TRBJ1-6; v_gene: TRBV30; d_gene: -
CDR3nt: TGTGCCAGCAGACTAGCGGGAGCAGATACGCAGTATTTT; CDR3aa: CASRLAGADTQYF; abundance: -; j_gene: TRBJ2-3; v_gene: TRBV27; d_gene: TRBD2
CDR3nt: TGTGCCAGCAGGCGTCAGGGGACAAACAACAATGAGCAGTTCTTC; CDR3aa: CASRRQGTNNNEQFF; abundance: few; j_gene: TRBJ2-1; v_gene: TRBV6-6; d_gene: -
CDR3nt: TGTGCCAGCAAGAGGGAGTACGAGCAGTACTTC; CDR3aa: CASKREYEQYF; abundance: -; j_gene: TRBJ2-7; v_gene: TRBV6-5; d_gene: -
CDR3nt: TGTGCCAGCAGTCCCGACAGGGGACTCTATGGCTACACCTTC; CDR3aa: CASSPDRGLYGYTF; abundance: -; j_gene: TRBJ1-2; v_gene: TRBV28; d_gene: TRBD1
CDR3nt: TGTGCCAGCAACCAACAGGGGGCAGGAACTGAAGCTTTCTTT; CDR3aa: CASNQQGAGTEAFF; abundance: -; j_gene: TRBJ1-1; v_gene: TRBV27; d_gene: TRBD1
CDR3nt: TGTGCCAGCAGTGAGTACAGCCAAGAGACCCAGTACTTC; CDR3aa: CASSEYSQETQYF; abundance: -; j_gene: TRBJ2-5; v_gene: TRBV2; d_gene: -
CDR3nt: TGTGCCAGCAGTGAAGCCAGCGGGCAGCAAGAGACCCAGTACTTC; CDR3aa: CASSEASGQQETQYF; abundance: -; j_gene: TRBJ2-5; v_gene: TRBV6-1; d_gene: -
CDR3nt: TGTGCCAGCATGATTACAGCTAACACTGAAGCTTTCTTT; CDR3aa: CASMITANTEAFF; abundance: -; j_gene: TRBJ1-1; v_gene: TRBV6-5; d_gene: -
CDR3nt: TGCGCCAGCAGCCAGGGTCTCCCGGGTGGCGGAAACACCATATATTTT; CDR3aa: CASSQGLPGGGNTIYF; abundance: few; j_gene: TRBJ1-3; v_gene: TRBV4-3; d_gene: -
CDR3nt: TGCGCCAGCAGCCAGGACAGGGGGGACTATGGCTACACCTTC; CDR3aa: CASSQDRGDYGYTF; abundance: -; j_gene: TRBJ1-2; v_gene: TRBV5-1; d_gene: TRBD1
CDR3nt: TGTGCCAGCAACATGGGGACAAGCATCACTGAAGCTTTCTTT; CDR3aa: CASNMGTSITEAFF; abundance: -; j_gene: TRBJ1-1; v_gene: TRBV25-1; d_gene: -